The sequence of this T cell receptor beta chain was determined in a study of cytomegalovirus exposure and HLA in healthy donors. PCR involved 60 Vbeta and 13 Jbeta primers. This table comes from immunoSEQ multiplex PCR, and its TCRdb copy is limited to in-frame clones, with some not included. There are 95,000 to 150,000 clones in the sample; over 60% occur only once, and nearly 8.5% lies in the top ten. Overall study findings and caveats: In a later analysis, across HLA loci, associated TCR counts were highest for DRB1, lowest for HLA-C.

Per germline, CDR1 SEHNR and CDR2 FQNEAQ (reference sequence). This CDR3 is 15 amino acids long. The V end was cut by 5 bases, the J end by 11 bases, with 21 bases between. Regarding this clone: Its antigen is not known.

The rearrangement joins TRBV7-9 to TRBJ1-4, with D possibly TRBD1 on 6 matching bases. The specimen was PBMCs. The clonotype was recovered from a woman aged 35 to 49 in good health and CMV-seropositive. CDR3 loop: CASSPGGGGSWKLFF. The CDR3 DNA reads TGTGCCAGCAGCCCGGGGGGAGGGGGATCATGGAAACTGTTTTTT.